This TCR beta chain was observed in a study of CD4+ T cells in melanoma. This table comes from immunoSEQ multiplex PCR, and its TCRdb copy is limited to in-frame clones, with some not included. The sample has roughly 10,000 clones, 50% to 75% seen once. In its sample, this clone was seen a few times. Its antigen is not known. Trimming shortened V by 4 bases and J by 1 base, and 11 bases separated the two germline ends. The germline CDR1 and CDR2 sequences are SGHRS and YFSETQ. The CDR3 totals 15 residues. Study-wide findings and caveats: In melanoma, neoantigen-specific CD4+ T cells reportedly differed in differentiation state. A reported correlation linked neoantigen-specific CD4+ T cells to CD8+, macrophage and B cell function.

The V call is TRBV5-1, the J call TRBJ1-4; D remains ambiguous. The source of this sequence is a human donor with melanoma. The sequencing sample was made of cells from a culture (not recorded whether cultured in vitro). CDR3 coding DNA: TGCGCCAGCAGCCCTAACACCTTAACTAATGAAAAACTGTTTTTT. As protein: CASSPNTLTNEKLFF.